The clone carrying this TCR beta chain was recorded at least ten times. The source of the sample is a study of spatial heterogeneity in lung cancer. The sample's time point: sample taken at primary tumor resection. Frozen PBMC, nontumor lung or tumor provided whole RNA, which was sequenced unsorted. The donors, about 74 patients with untreated early-stage non-small cell lung cancer, provided the samples. One entry per CDR3 protein, called by TCRdb with MiXCR from the 5' RACE reads. This sample has about 23,000 distinct CDR3 sequences; 4% to 5% occur once, and the top ten carry about 5%. The receptor was isolated from a male donor with early-stage non-small cell lung cancer. This specimen was PBMCs, taken at surgery.

CDR3 DNA: TGTGCCAGCAGCCCCTTTGGAGGGGGAAATAATTCACCCCTCCACTTT. Protein product: CASSPFGGGNNSPLHF. V gene TRBV9 combines with J gene TRBJ1-6; the D gene is possibly TRBD1 (6 bases). The germline gives CDR1 SGDLS, CDR2 YYNGEE. V lost 4 bases to trimming and J lost 5 bases, with 16 bases between them. The CDR3 is 16 amino acids.